What follows is one T cell receptor (beta chain) and its context. There is no known antigen for this receptor. It has no much larger one-base neighbor in the sample; base qualities were not kept. The CDR3 runs 15 residues from the cysteine to the phenylalanine. Here the CDR3 DNA is all that survives: 45 bases in frame from base 1. From a lookup of the germline V gene (reference sequence), CDR1 and CDR2 are SGHNT and YYREEE. Between the V and J ends, shortened by 6 bases and 4 bases respectively, the junction contains 18 bases. TCRB CDR3 regions were amplified from 1.5 to 2 ug genomic DNA, or all available DNA if less, using the immunoSEQ assay. Multiplex PCR used 60 forward primers for TCR V beta segments and 13 reverse primers for J beta segments. To estimate reads per starting template, synthetic control templates were spiked into each sample at limiting dilution. Reads of 87 bp were generated by sequencing on the Illumina HiSeq System. In the paper's pipeline: PCR and sequencing errors were removed by a nearest neighbor algorithm that merged closely related sequences. TCR overlap was measured as the percentage of unique tumor TCR beta sequences also present in the same patient's peripheral blood. In its TCRdb copy, this immuneACCESS table keeps in-frame sequences only and misses some clones. Where compared with another copy, unresolved V genes explain less than half of these, and the others have no known cause. For V, J and clone size, that table is used; D and trimming come from the DNA. This sample comprises 85,000 or so clones, around 85% of them detected only once. The top ten clonotypes cover 8.5% of the sample.

The data derive from a study of glioma-infiltrating T cells after dendritic cell vaccination (dated by TCRdb to 2016 to 2017). With regard to the full study: The cohort included around 15 glioblastoma patients drawn from Phase I and II dendritic cell vaccination trials, of whom 9 were newly diagnosed and 6 had recurrent disease. Each patient was given three intradermal dendritic cell vaccine injections, spaced two weeks apart, in the arm below the axilla. To make the vaccine, monocyte-derived dendritic cells were cultured for less than nine days with IL-4 and GM-CSF and then pulsed overnight with autologous tumor lysate. Between 2003 and 2012, patients were given autologous tumor lysate-pulsed dendritic cell vaccination. Tumor-infiltrating lymphocyte content was quantified and tumor and blood repertoires were compared in dendritic cell-vaccinated glioblastoma patients by deep sequencing of TCR beta CDR3 regions. Survival after dendritic cell vaccination was correlated with TCR sequencing metrics, including TIL content and tumor-blood repertoire overlap.

This specimen's time point label, per the study, means: after dendritic cell vaccination, including at tumor progression/relapse. Patients were selected for having adequate residual fresh-frozen tumor tissue and more than two years of available survival data. An isocitrate dehydrogenase mutation was not carried by any of the glioblastoma patients, although molecular status was otherwise variable. PBMC collection took place before vaccination, two weeks after the third vaccination, and at tumor progression if progression occurred. Genomic DNA was extracted with the Qiagen DNeasy Blood extraction Kit. What the research found in general, with its limitations: After dendritic cell vaccination, a higher estimated pretreatment TIL content predicted longer time to progression and longer overall survival. The cohort was small and heterogeneous, and full blood and tumor sets were available for few patients, with initial-recurrent tumor pairs available for even fewer patients. The three-group TCR overlap response model was characterized as speculative, and prospective validation of the model was stated to be required. No direct relationship between TCR clonality and survival was found, suggesting a diverse polyclonal response may matter.

The rearranged chain carries TRBV5-4 and TRBJ2-3; possibly the D gene is TRBD2, per 5 matching bases. Sequencing used blood, obtained after dendritic cell vaccination. This sequence originates from a human donor with glioblastoma. The CDR3 loop reads CASTPRSDLADTQYF. DNA sequence: TGTGCCAGCACCCCCCGTAGCGATTTGGCAGATACGCAGTATTTT.